These 13 T cell receptor beta chains were all obtained from the same sample, sequenced in a study of regulatory T cells in long-lasting Graves disease. The time point denotes: newly diagnosed GD, antithyroid drugs for less than 3 months. The authors made the TCR library using RNA they extracted from PBMCs. Building of the TCR beta libraries involved iRepertoire HTBI primers and Arm-PCR of CDR3 regions. In TCRdb, the multiplex PCR reads were re-called with MiXCR into one record per CDR3 protein. The sample comprises about 330,000 distinct CDR3 sequences, 16% of which are singletons, and 20% rests with the top ten. These sequences were also reported in another study, on T cells in Graves' hyperthyroidism and ophthalmopathy.

Specimen: peripheral blood mononuclear cells (PBMCs), collected at new diagnosis, from a patient treated with antithyroid drugs. Receptor source: a woman aged 18-29 years with Graves disease.

At least ten counts were recorded for this clonotype. The chain has TRBV18 and TRBJ1-4; possibly TRBD1 for D (6 bases). The CDR3 extends over 16 amino acids. CDR1 is KGHSH, CDR2 LQKENI, per germline. V shed 2 bases and J shed 3 bases, with 13 bases lying between them. Here the CDR3 reads CASSPFKQGANEKLFF. The CDR3 nucleotides are TGTGCCAGCTCACCATTTAAACAGGGTGCTAATGAAAAACTGTTTTTT.

This clonotype has at least ten counts. The J gene is TRBJ2-1, the V gene TRBV6-1; the match to TRBD1 covers 7 bases. CDR1 is MNHNS, CDR2 SASEGT, per germline. There are 16 residues in the CDR3. V dropped 5 bases and J dropped 2; count of bases not matched to a gene: 9. For the CDR3, the DNA is TGTGCCAGCAGTCTTAAGGGGGCAAGAACCTACAATGAGCAGTTCTTC. It codes for CASSLKGARTYNEQFF.

This clonotype has a handful of counts. This chain uses TRBV18 with TRBJ1-6; D is perhaps TRBD1 (6 bases). CDR1 is KGHSH and CDR2 is LQKENI in the germline V gene. CDR3 length: 16 amino acids. The germline V and J ends were trimmed by 5 bases and 6 bases, with 17 bases remaining between them. In DNA form, the CDR3 reads TGTGCCAGCTCAGGAGAAGGGGGGGGAATTAATTCACCCCTCCACTTT. The encoded protein is CASSGEGGGINSPLHF. Full variable domain (outside the CDR3, taken from reference TRBV18 and TRBJ1-6): NAGVMQNPRHLVRRRGQEARLRCSPMKGHSHVYWYRQLPEEGLKFMVYLQKENIIDESGMPKERFSAEFPKEGPSILRIQQVVRGDSAAYFCASSGEGGGINSPLHFGNGTRLTVT.

V gene TRBV27 combines with J gene TRBJ2-1; D is undetermined. Germline assignment: CDR1 MNHEY and CDR2 SMNVEV (reference sequence). V dropped 5 bases and J dropped 6 bases, with 14 bases sitting between them. The CDR3 spans 14 residues. The CDR3 sequence is CASSLPGRANEQFF. CDR3 sequence (DNA): TGTGCCAGCAGTCTCCCAGGACGGGCCAATGAGCAGTTCTTC.

Turning to this clonotype: A single base separates this from a much larger clone, so it may be a read error. The chain carries TRBV12-3 or TRBV12-4 and TRBJ2-2; D is possibly TRBD2 (5 bases). V was clipped by 8 bases and J by 2 bases, with 12 bases between them. The CDR3 consists of 14 residues. The CDR3 protein is CASLSRTNTGELFF. The CDR3 DNA is TGTGCCAGCCTTTCGAGGACTAACACCGGGGAGCTGTTTTTT.

This clonotype was recorded a few times. This chain uses TRBV27 with TRBJ1-5, with 8 bases matching TRBD1. This CDR3 contains 16 residues. Germline loops: CDR1 MNHEY, CDR2 SMNVEV (reference sequence). The V gene end was trimmed by 5 bases and the J gene end by 4 bases; junction bases not matched to a gene: 10. CDR3 amino acids: CASSPPDRVGNQPQHF. CDR3 nucleotide sequence: TGTGCCAGCAGTCCACCGGACAGGGTGGGGAATCAGCCCCAGCATTTT.

This clonotype was seen at least ten times. CDR3 in DNA: TGTGCCAGCAGTGAAGTAAGCGGGGGCGCTCAGGATACGCAGTATTTT. Its protein is CASSEVSGGAQDTQYF. The chain recombines TRBV6-1 with TRBJ2-3; the match to TRBD2 covers 8 bases. Trimming at V came to 1 base and at J to 6 bases, leaving 9 bases not matched to a gene. There are 16 residues in the CDR3. In germline, CDR1 is MNHNS, CDR2 SASEGT.

The chain is built from TRBV7-9 and TRBJ2-1; D is perhaps TRBD2 (6 bases). The CDR3 has 14 amino acids. The germline V and J ends were trimmed by 7 bases and 6 bases, with 16 bases remaining between them. Germline-derived CDR1 and CDR2 are SEHNR and FQNEAQ (reference sequence). CDR3 amino acids: CASTYRELINEQFF. DNA of the CDR3: TGTGCCAGCACGTATCGGGAGCTAATCAATGAGCAGTTCTTC.

In its sample, this clonotype was seen a few times. The rearrangement uses TRBV4-2 and TRBJ2-5, with 7 bases matching TRBD1. The CDR3 has 14 amino acids. Germline V lookup: CDR1 LGHNA, CDR2 YNFKEQ. Trimming took 3 bases from V and 1 from J; bases not matched to a gene: 2. The chain's CDR3 is CASSHGQAQETQYF. CDR3 coding DNA: TGTGCCAGCAGCCACGGACAGGCCCAAGAGACCCAGTACTTC.

The chain uses TRBV5-1 and TRBJ2-5; D not resolved. Trimming pared 3 bases from V and 0 bases from J, leaving 3 bases between. This CDR3 is 12 amino acids long. Germline CDR1 is SGHRS and CDR2 is YFSETQ. The chain's CDR3 is CASSWNQETQYF. The DNA of the CDR3 is TGCGCCAGCAGCTGGAACCAAGAGACCCAGTACTTC. The entire variable domain, with the rest obtained from reference TRBV5-1 and TRBJ2-5, is as follows: KAGVTQTPRYLIKTRGQQVTLSCSPISGHRSVSWYQQTPGQGLQFLFEYFSETQRNKGNFPGRFSGRQFSNSRSEMNVSTLELGDSALYLCASSWNQETQYFGPGTRLLVL.

This chain connects TRBV10-2 to TRBJ1-6, with 10 bases fitting TRBD1. Looked up from germline, CDR1 is WSHSY and CDR2 is SAAADI. V gave up 7 bases and J gave up 10 bases; unmatched junction bases: 4. The CDR3 sequence is 13 residues long. The CDR3 region has the DNA TGCGCCAGCAAGGGACAGGGGCACTCACCCCTCCACTTT. It encodes CASKGQGHSPLHF.

CDR3 nucleotide sequence: TGTGCCAGCAGTTTATGGAGTTCTTGCAATCAGCCCCAGCATTTT. Translated, it gives CASSLWSSCNQPQHF. J is TRBJ1-5 and V is TRBV12-3 or TRBV12-4; D not certain. The CDR3 consists of 15 residues. With 2 bases removed from V and 2 bases from J, the gap between germline ends came to 10 bases.

This clonotype was picked up many times. The chain uses TRBV3-1 and TRBJ2-7, with D unresolved. The CDR3 contains 11 residues. The germline V gene encodes CDR1 LGHDT and CDR2 YNNKEL (reference sequence). Trimming took 5 bases from V and 3 from J, leaving 5 bases between them. CDR3 sequence (DNA): TGTGCCAGCAGCGCCCACTACGAGCAGTACTTC. This translates into CASSAHYEQYF.